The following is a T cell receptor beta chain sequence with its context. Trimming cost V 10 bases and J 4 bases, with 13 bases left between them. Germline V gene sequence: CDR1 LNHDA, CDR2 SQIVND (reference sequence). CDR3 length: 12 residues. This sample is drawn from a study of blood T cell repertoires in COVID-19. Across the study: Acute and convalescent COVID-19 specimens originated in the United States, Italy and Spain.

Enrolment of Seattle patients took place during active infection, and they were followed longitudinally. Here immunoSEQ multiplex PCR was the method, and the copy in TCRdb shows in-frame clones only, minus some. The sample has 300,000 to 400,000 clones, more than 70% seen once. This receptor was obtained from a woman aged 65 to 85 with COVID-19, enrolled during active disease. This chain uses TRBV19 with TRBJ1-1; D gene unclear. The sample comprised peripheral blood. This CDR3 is CATSEAGTEAFF. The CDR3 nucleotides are TGTGCCACCTCCGAGGCGGGCACTGAAGCTTTCTTT.